This TCR beta chain was profiled in a study of cytomegalovirus exposure and HLA in healthy donors. The CDR3 runs to 14 residues. V lost 5 bases, J lost 3 bases, and 5 bases stayed unmatched. The V gene's germline CDR1 is PRHDT and CDR2 FYEKMQ (reference sequence). While unrecorded immune exposures were likely, the donors were nominally healthy when sampled. Amplification used 60 Vbeta primers and 13 Jbeta primers. Measured with immunoSEQ multiplex PCR; TCRdb has only the in-frame clones, and not every one. The sample lists about 130,000 clones, 79% occurring once. V gene TRBV13 combines with J gene TRBJ2-3; 7 bases align to TRBD2. Sequencing input: PBMCs. This receptor was identified in a man between 18 and 35 years old in good health and CMV-seronegative. The CDR3 coding sequence is TGTGCCAGCAGCCCAAGACTAGCAACAGATACGCAGTATTTT. This gives the protein CASSPRLATDTQYF.